This TCR beta chain is from a study of chemoradiotherapy in HPV16-positive cancers. V was pared by 5 bases and J by 4 bases, with 11 bases between. Germline V lookup: CDR1 SGHTA, CDR2 FQGNSA. This CDR3 has 13 amino acids. Sequenced by immunoSEQ multiplex PCR; TCRdb stores in-frame clones only, minus some. The sample carries about 32,000 clones, roughly nine tenths recorded once. Sequenced material: blood, taken from a patient who underwent chemoradiotherapy. The sequence was obtained from a human donor with HPV-associated anogenital cancer. The chain combines TRBV7-2 with TRBJ1-2; possibly TRBD1 for D (5 bases). Here the CDR3 DNA reads TGTGCCAGCAGCGGGCCGGGGACCTATGGCTACACCTTC. Translated, it gives CASSGPGTYGYTF.